This TCR beta chain was found in a study of blood T cell repertoires in COVID-19. Study in general: Sites across the United States, Italy and Spain contributed samples from acute and convalescent COVID-19. PBMCs, B-cell-depleted T cells, or T cells provided the cDNA or gDNA that made up the material.

Method: immunoSEQ multiplex PCR; TCRdb's copy keeps in-frame clones and lacks some. The sample includes under 200,000 clones, about 82% seen only once; the top ten take 5% to 7%. CDR3 length: 15 residues. This chain links TRBV1 with TRBJ2-5; the D call in the table, TRBD1, was not verified against the DNA. TRBV1 counts as a pseudogene. Source material: PBMCs or T cells enriched from blood (not recorded which). The sequence came from a man in his forties with acute COVID-19. The CDR3 bases are TGCACCAGCAGCCAAGAACCGGAACAGCAAGAGACCCAGTACTTC. It codes for CTSSQEPEQQETQYF.